The T cell receptor (beta chain) under discussion was sequenced for a study of cytomegalovirus exposure and HLA in healthy donors. Study-wide findings and caveats: Reports indicate that TCR beta sequences accurately predicted the HLA-A and HLA-B alleles of most subjects. In presence/absence analyses, roughly uniform sequencing depth across donors was assumed. Among the sequence variants, a highly shared cluster was likely an artifact of sequencing. TCR association rates varied by HLA locus in a later analysis, with DRB1 highest and HLA-C lowest.

Both 60 Vbeta primers and 13 Jbeta primers went into the PCR. The repertoire was sequenced with immunoSEQ multiplex PCR; TCRdb's copy has only in-frame clones and lacks some. The repertoire has about 140,000 clones, 75% of them found once; the top ten carry 2.5% to 4%. The germline CDR1 and CDR2 sequences are MNHEY and SVGAGI. This CDR3 region has 16 residues. Trimming cost V 2 bases and J 8 bases; bases outside gene matches: 11. Regarding this clone: Its target is unknown.

This chain joins TRBV6-5 and TRBJ1-5; 8 nucleotides agree with TRBD1. The material sequenced was PBMCs. The TCR was taken from a man aged 40-49 years in good health and CMV-seronegative. The CDR3 DNA is TGTGCCAGCAGTTACAGTGGGACAGGTATTTTGAAGCCCCAGCATTTT. Encoded protein: CASSYSGTGILKPQHF.